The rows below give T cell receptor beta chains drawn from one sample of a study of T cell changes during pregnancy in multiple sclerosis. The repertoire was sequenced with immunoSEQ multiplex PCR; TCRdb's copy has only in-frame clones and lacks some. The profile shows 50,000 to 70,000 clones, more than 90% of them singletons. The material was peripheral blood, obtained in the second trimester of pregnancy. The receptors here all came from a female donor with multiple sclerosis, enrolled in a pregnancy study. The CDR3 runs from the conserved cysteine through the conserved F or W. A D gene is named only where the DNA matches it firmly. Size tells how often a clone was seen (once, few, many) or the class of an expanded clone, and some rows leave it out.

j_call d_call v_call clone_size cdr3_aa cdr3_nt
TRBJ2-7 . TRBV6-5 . CASFPFQGMYYEQYF TGTGCCAGCTTTCCCTTCCAGGGAATGTACTACGAGCAGTACTTC
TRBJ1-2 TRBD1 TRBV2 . CASRGGEAGYTF TGTGCCAGCAGAGGGGGCGAAGCTGGCTACACCTTC
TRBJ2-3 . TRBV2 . CASSDREKGTDTQYF TGTGCCAGCAGTGATCGGGAGAAGGGCACAGATACGCAGTATTTT
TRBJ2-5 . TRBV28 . CASSSRETQYF TGTGCCAGCAGTTCCCGGGAGACCCAGTACTTC
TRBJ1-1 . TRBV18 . CASSLGSGNTEAFF TGTGCCAGCTCACTGGGGAGCGGGAACACTGAAGCTTTCTTT
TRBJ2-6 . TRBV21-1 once CASKKWYWRDLLFSGANVLTF TGTGCCAGCAAAAAGTGGTATTGGCGGGACCTCCTTTTCTCTGGGGCCAACGTCCTGACTTTC
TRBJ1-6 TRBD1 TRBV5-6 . CASSLGTGVSPLHF TGTGCCAGCAGCCTCGGGACAGGGGTTTCACCCCTCCACTTT
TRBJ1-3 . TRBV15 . CATSTWVRGSSGNTIYF TGTGCCACCAGCACATGGGTAAGGGGTTCCTCTGGAAACACCATATATTTT
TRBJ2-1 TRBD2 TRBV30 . CAQTGTSGVNEQFF TGTGCCCAGACCGGGACTAGCGGGGTTAATGAGCAGTTCTTC
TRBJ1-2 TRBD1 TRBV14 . CASSQRDRVNYGYTF TGTGCCAGCAGCCAACGGGACAGGGTGAACTATGGCTACACCTTC
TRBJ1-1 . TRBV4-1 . CASSQDMGETEAFF TGCGCCAGCAGCCAAGATATGGGCGAGACTGAAGCTTTCTTT
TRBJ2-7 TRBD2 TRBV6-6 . CASRPRTSGSYEQYF TGTGCCAGCAGACCCCGGACTAGCGGGAGCTACGAGCAGTACTTC